This TCR beta chain is from a study of T cell clonotyping in hematopoietic cell transplantation. Study as a whole: Recipient samples before transplant were obtained post-cytoreduction. Study-wide results and limits: Without cell sorting, CD4 versus CD8 contributions remain unresolved.

Remarks on this clone: Its antigen is still unknown.

Repertoires were generated with immunoSEQ multiplex PCR, while TCRdb's copy carries only in-frame clones and drops some. This sample has around 11,000 clones, with more than 85% found just once. Germline values: CDR1 SGHRS, CDR2 YFSETQ. The V gene lost 3 bases and the J gene lost 6 bases, with 15 bases spanning the gap. This CDR3 is 14 amino acids long. Time point of the sample: recipient sample about 28 days before transplant, after cytoreduction. The chain is built from TRBV5-1 and TRBJ1-1, with D possibly matching TRBD1 (6 bases). The sequences come from peripheral blood mononuclear cells, collected before stem cell transplant. This sequence originates from a woman aged 40 to 50 with acute myeloid leukemia. Some clones in this sample may be carry-over from other donors' samples. The CDR3 DNA follows: TGCGCCAGCAGCTCCACAGGGACTTCGGCTGAAGCTTTCTTT. Protein sequence: CASSSTGTSAEAFF.